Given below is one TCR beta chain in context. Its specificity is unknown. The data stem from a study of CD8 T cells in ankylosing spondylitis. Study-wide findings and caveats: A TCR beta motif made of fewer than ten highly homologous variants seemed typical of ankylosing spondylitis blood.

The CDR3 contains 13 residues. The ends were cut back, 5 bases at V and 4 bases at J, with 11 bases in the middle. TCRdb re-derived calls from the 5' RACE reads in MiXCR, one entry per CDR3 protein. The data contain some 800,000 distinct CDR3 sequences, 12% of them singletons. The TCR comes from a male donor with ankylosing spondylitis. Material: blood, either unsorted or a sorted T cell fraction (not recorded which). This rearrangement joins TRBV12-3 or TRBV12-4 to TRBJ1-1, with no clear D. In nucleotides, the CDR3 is TGTGCCAGCAGTGACCGACGAGCCACTGAAGCTTTCTTT. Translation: CASSDRRATEAFF.